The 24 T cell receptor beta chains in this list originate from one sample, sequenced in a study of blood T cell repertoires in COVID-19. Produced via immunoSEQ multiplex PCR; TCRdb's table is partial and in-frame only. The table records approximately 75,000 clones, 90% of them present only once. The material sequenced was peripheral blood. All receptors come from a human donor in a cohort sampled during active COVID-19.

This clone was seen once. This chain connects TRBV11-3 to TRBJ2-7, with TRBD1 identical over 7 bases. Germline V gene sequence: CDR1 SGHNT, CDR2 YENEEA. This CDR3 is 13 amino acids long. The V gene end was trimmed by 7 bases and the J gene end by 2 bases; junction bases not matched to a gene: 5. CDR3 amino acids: CASTRTGPYEQYF. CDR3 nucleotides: TGTGCCAGCACCCGGACAGGACCCTACGAGCAGTACTTC.

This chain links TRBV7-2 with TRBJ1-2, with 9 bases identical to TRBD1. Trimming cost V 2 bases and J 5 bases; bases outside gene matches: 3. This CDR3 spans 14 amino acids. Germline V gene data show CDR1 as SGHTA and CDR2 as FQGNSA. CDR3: CASSLSQGAYGYTF. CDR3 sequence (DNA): TGTGCCAGCAGCTTATCACAGGGGGCGTATGGCTACACCTTC.

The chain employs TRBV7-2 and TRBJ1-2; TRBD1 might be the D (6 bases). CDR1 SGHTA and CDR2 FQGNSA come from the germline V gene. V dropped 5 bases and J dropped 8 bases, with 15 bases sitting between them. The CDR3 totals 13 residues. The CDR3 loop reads CASSVGGAGGYTF. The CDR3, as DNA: TGTGCCAGCAGCGTCGGGGGGGCCGGCGGCTACACCTTC.

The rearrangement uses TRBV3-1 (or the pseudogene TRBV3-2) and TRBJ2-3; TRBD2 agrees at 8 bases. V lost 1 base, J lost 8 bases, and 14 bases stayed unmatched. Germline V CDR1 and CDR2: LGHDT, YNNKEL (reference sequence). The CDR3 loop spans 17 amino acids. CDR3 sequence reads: CASSQVGTSGSGGTQYF. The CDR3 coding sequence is TGTGCCAGCAGCCAAGTCGGCACTAGCGGTTCCGGAGGTACGCAGTATTTT.

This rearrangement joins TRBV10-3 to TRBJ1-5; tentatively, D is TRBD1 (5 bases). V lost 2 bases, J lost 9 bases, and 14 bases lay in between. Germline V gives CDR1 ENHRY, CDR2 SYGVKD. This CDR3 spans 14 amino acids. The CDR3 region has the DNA TGTGCCATCAGTGAGGGGGGGGATATTCGGCCCCAGCATTTT. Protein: CAISEGGDIRPQHF.

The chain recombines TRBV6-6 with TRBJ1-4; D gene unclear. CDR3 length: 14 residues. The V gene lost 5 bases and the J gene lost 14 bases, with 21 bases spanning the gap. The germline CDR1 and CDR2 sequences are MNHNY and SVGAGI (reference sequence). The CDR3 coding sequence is TGTGCCAGCAGTCACCAAACCTCGGGCAGAGGGCTGTTTTTT. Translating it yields CASSHQTSGRGLFF.

The CDR3, as DNA: TGTGCCAGCAGCTTCGGTTTGGACAGGGTAACCGAGCAGTACTTC. Amino acids: CASSFGLDRVTEQYF. The genes are TRBV7-9 and TRBJ2-7, with 8 bases aligning to TRBD1. The length of the CDR3 is 15 residues. V lost 3 bases, J lost 6 bases, and 10 bases stayed unmatched. Germline CDR1 is SEHNR and CDR2 is FQNEAQ (reference sequence).

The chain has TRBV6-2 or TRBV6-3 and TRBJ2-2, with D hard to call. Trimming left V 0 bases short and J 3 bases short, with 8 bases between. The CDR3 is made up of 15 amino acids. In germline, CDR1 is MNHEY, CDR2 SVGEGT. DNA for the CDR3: TGTGCCAGCAGTTACTCGAGTTTGTACACCGGGGAGCTGTTTTTT. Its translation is CASSYSSLYTGELFF.

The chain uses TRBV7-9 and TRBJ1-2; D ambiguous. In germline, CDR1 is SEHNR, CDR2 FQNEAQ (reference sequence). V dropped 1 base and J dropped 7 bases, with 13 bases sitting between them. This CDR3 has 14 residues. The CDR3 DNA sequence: TGTGCCAGCAGCTTAGACCAGGACTCCGGTGGCTACACCTTC. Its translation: CASSLDQDSGGYTF.

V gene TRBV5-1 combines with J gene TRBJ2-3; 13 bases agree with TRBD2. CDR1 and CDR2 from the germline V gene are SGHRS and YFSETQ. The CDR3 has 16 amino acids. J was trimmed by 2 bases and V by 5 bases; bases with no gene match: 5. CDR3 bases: TGCGCCAGCAGATTAGGACTAGCGGGAGTCACAGATACGCAGTATTTT. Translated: CASRLGLAGVTDTQYF. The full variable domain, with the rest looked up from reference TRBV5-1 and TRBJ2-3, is KAGVTQTPRYLIKTRGQQVTLSCSPISGHRSVSWYQQTPGQGLQFLFEYFSETQRNKGNFPGRFSGRQFSNSRSEMNVSTLELGDSALYLCASRLGLAGVTDTQYFGPGTRLTVL.

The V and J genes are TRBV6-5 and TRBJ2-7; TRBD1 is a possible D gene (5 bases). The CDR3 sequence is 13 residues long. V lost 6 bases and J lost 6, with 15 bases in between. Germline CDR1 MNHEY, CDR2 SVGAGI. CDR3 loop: CASSIFDSFEQYF. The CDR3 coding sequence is TGTGCCAGCAGCATTTTTGACAGTTTCGAGCAGTACTTC.

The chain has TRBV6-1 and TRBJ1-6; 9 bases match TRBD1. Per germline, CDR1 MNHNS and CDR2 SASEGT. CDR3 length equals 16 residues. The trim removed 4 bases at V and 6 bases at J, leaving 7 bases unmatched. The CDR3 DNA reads TGTGCCAGCAGTGCCCAGGGACAGGGCTTTAATTCACCCCTCCACTTT. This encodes CASSAQGQGFNSPLHF.

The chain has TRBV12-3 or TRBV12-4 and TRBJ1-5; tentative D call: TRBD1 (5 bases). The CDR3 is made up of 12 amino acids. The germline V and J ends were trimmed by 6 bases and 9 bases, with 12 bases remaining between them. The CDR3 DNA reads TGTGCCAGCAGACGGGACTCGGGGCCCCAGCATTTT. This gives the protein CASRRDSGPQHF.

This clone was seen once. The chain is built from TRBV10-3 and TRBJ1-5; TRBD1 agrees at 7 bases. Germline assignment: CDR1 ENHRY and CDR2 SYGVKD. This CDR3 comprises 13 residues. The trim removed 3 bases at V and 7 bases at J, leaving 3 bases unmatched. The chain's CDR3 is CAISDDREQPQHF. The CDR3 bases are TGTGCCATCAGTGATGACAGGGAGCAGCCCCAGCATTTT.

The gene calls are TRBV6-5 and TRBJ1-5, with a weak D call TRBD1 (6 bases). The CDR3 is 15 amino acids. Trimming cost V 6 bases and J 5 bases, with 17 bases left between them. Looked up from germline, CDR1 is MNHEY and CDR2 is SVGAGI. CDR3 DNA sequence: TGTGCCAGCAGCAGAGCCAGGGGTTTCGATCAGCCCCAGCATTTT. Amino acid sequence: CASSRARGFDQPQHF.

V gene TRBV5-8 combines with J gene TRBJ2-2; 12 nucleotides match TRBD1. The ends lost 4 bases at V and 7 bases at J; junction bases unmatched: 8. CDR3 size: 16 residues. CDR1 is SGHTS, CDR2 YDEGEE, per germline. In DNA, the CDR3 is TGTGCCAGCAGCCTAGGGACAGGGGGCGCGGACGGGGAGCTGTTTTTT. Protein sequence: CASSLGTGGADGELFF.

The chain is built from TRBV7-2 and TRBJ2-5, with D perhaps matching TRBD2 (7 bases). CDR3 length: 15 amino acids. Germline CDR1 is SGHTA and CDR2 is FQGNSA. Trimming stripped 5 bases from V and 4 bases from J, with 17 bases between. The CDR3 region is CASSPHRGARETQYF. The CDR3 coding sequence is TGTGCCAGCAGCCCCCATCGGGGGGCCCGAGAGACCCAGTACTTC.

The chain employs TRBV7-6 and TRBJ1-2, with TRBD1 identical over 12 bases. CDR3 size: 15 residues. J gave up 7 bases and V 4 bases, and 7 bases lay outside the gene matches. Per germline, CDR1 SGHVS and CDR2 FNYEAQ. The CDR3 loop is CASSWGQGAVSGYTF. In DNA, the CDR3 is TGTGCCAGCAGCTGGGGACAGGGGGCGGTGTCTGGCTACACCTTC.

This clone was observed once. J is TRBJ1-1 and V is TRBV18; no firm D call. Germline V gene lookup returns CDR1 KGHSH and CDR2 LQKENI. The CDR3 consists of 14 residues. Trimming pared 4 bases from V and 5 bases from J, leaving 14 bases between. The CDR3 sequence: CASSLDLELTEAFF. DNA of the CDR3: TGTGCCAGCTCACTCGACCTAGAACTGACTGAAGCTTTCTTT.

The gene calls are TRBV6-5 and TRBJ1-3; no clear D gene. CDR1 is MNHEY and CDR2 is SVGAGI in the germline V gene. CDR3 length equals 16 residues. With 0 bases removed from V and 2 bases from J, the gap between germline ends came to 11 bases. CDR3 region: CASSYSTTTTGNTIYF. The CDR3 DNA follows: TGTGCCAGCAGTTACTCGACGACAACCACTGGAAACACCATATATTTT.

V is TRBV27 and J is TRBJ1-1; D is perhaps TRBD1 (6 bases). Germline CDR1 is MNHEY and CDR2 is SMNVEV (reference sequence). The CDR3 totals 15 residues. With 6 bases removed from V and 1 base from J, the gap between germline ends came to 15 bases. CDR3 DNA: TGTGCCAGCAGACCGGGGGGCTGGGGGAACACTGAAGCTTTCTTT. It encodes CASRPGGWGNTEAFF.

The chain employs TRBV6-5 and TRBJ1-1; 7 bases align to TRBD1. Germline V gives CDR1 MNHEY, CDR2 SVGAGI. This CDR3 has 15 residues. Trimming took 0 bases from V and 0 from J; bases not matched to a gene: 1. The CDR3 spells CASSYSGGLNTEAFF. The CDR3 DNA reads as TGTGCCAGCAGTTACTCAGGGGGCTTGAACACTGAAGCTTTCTTT.

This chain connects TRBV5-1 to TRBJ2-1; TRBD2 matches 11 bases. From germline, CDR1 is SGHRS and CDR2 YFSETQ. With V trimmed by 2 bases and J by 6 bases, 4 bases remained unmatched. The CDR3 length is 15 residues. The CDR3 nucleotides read TGCGCCAGCAGCTTTAGCGGGGGGGTGTCCAATGAGCAGTTCTTC. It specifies CASSFSGGVSNEQFF.

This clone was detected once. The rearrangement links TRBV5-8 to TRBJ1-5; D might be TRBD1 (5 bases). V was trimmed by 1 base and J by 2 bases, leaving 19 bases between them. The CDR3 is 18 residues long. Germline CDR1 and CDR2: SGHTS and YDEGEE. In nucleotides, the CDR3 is TGTGCCAGCAGCTTGTGGGAGGGGACCACGGGGGGCAATCAGCCCCAGCATTTT. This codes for CASSLWEGTTGGNQPQHF.